This is a list of T cell receptor beta chains from one sample in a study of blood T cell repertoires in COVID-19. Method: immunoSEQ multiplex PCR; TCRdb's copy keeps in-frame clones and lacks some. Of just under 90,000 clones listed, roughly 84% were seen once; the top ten hold 2.9%. Sequenced sample: peripheral blood. The source is a woman older than 75 with acute or convalescent COVID-19. Both conserved end residues are part of each CDR3. Each record gives: CDR3 DNA, CDR3 protein, D gene, J gene, V gene, clone size. The D gene is left open where the match is weak. Only some rows state a clone size, as once, few, many or a class for expanded clones.

DNA: TGTGCCTGGAGTGTCCACGGCGATCGGTGGATACCCCGACAGCATATACGTACTGAAGCTTTCTTT
CDR3: CAWSVHGDRWIPRQHIRTEAFF
D: .
J: TRBJ1-1
V: TRBV30
size: .

DNA: TGTGCCAGTAGGACGTCGGGACAGGGCCCCTCTGGGGCCAACGTCCTGACTTTC
CDR3: CASRTSGQGPSGANVLTF
D: TRBD1
J: TRBJ2-6
V: TRBV19
size: few

DNA: TGTGCCAGCAGCTTAGGGGCCCGAGCGGGAGCTTACAATGAGCAGTTCTTC
CDR3: CASSLGARAGAYNEQFF
D: TRBD2
J: TRBJ2-1
V: TRBV7-9
size: .

DNA: TGTGCCAGCAGCCCGGCGGGTGATCAGCCCCAGCATTTT
CDR3: CASSPAGDQPQHF
D: .
J: TRBJ1-5
V: TRBV7-4
size: .

DNA: TGCAGTGCTAGTGATCTGTCAGCTTTCTTT
CDR3: CSASDLSAFF
D: .
J: TRBJ1-1
V: TRBV20-1
size: .

DNA: TGTGCCAGCAGTTACGAGCAGGGGGCTAATTCACCCCTCCACTTT
CDR3: CASSYEQGANSPLHF
D: TRBD1
J: TRBJ1-6
V: TRBV6-2/TRBV6-3
size: .

DNA: TGTGCCAGCAGCTTATTAGCGGGAGGCGGGCAGTTCTTC
CDR3: CASSLLAGGGQFF
D: TRBD2
J: TRBJ2-1
V: TRBV11-1
size: .

DNA: TGTGCCAGCTCACCATTAGCTAACACTGAAGCTTTCTTT
CDR3: CASSPLANTEAFF
D: .
J: TRBJ1-1
V: TRBV18
size: .

DNA: TGTGCCAGCAGTGAAGTGCCGGGACAGGGCTATGGCTACACCTTC
CDR3: CASSEVPGQGYGYTF
D: TRBD1
J: TRBJ1-2
V: TRBV6-1
size: .

DNA: TGTGCCAGCAGTTCCCTCGGGGGGGGCGAGCAGTACTTC
CDR3: CASSSLGGGEQYF
D: TRBD2
J: TRBJ2-7
V: TRBV27
size: few

DNA: TGTGCTAGTGGTTTGTCTAGCAGGGGCACCGGGGAGCTGTTTTTT
CDR3: CASGLSSRGTGELFF
D: .
J: TRBJ2-2
V: TRBV12-5
size: .

DNA: TGTGCCAGTAGTAGGACTAGCGGTGCAACCGATACGCAGTATTTT
CDR3: CASSRTSGATDTQYF
D: TRBD2
J: TRBJ2-3
V: TRBV19
size: .

DNA: TGTGCCAGCAGCCTTAGCACAGATACGCAGTATTTT
CDR3: CASSLSTDTQYF
D: .
J: TRBJ2-3
V: TRBV12-3/TRBV12-4
size: .

DNA: TGTGCCTGGAGTGTGCTAGCGGCCTACGAGCAGTACTTC
CDR3: CAWSVLAAYEQYF
D: TRBD2
J: TRBJ2-7
V: TRBV30
size: .

DNA: TGTGCCAGTAGTATTCGTTCCGGGAGGGAGACCCAGTACTTC
CDR3: CASSIRSGRETQYF
D: TRBD2
J: TRBJ2-5
V: TRBV19
size: .

DNA: TGTGCCACTAGGCCAGGGCAAACCTACGAGCAGTACTTC
CDR3: CATRPGQTYEQYF
D: .
J: TRBJ2-7
V: TRBV15
size: .

DNA: TGCGCCAGCAGCCCGTCGACAGGGGCGATAGGAGGCTACACCTTC
CDR3: CASSPSTGAIGGYTF
D: TRBD1
J: TRBJ1-2
V: TRBV4-3
size: .

DNA: TGTGCCAGCAGCTTATTAGTATTCGGTAGTCCCGGGGAGCTGTTTTTT
CDR3: CASSLLVFGSPGELFF
D: .
J: TRBJ2-2
V: TRBV7-2
size: few

DNA: TGCGCCAGCAGCTTAACCTTAAGTGGGCACAATGAGCAGTTCTTC
CDR3: CASSLTLSGHNEQFF
D: .
J: TRBJ2-1
V: TRBV5-1
size: .

DNA: TGTGCCACCAGCAGTCGAGGACAGTTTCAGCCCCAGCATTTT
CDR3: CATSSRGQFQPQHF
D: .
J: TRBJ1-5
V: TRBV15
size: .

DNA: TGCGCCAGCAGCCTAGGAGTCGGGACTAGCGGGAGCACTGGCACAGATACGCAGTATTTT
CDR3: CASSLGVGTSGSTGTDTQYF
D: TRBD2
J: TRBJ2-3
V: TRBV4-3
size: .

DNA: TGTGCCAGCAGCTTAGCGGGGGGCTCCTACGAGCAGTACTTC
CDR3: CASSLAGGSYEQYF
D: TRBD2
J: TRBJ2-7
V: TRBV11-2
size: .

DNA: TGTGCCAGCAGCCCTAAACAGGGGACGGCTAATGAAAAACTGTTTTTT
CDR3: CASSPKQGTANEKLFF
D: TRBD1
J: TRBJ1-4
V: TRBV4-2
size: .

DNA: TGTGCCAGCAGTGCAGGCTTCTATAATTCACCCCTCCACTTT
CDR3: CASSAGFYNSPLHF
D: .
J: TRBJ1-6
V: TRBV9
size: .

DNA: TGCAGCGTTGAAGAGAACGCCAGTGGAAAACTGTTTTTT
CDR3: CSVEENASGKLFF
D: .
J: TRBJ1-4
V: TRBV29-1
size: .

DNA: TGCGCCAGCAGCCAAGATGAGGCGAAAGCGGGGGACAATGAGCAGTTCTTC
CDR3: CASSQDEAKAGDNEQFF
D: TRBD2
J: TRBJ2-1
V: TRBV4-3
size: .

DNA: TGTGCCAGCTCACCGGGACAGGGAGGCAATCAGCCCCAGCATTTT
CDR3: CASSPGQGGNQPQHF
D: TRBD1
J: TRBJ1-5
V: TRBV18
size: .

DNA: TGTGCCAGCAGCAATGTGATCCAGGCTAGCCGAACAACAAGGGCGGGCACAGATACGCAGTATTTT
CDR3: CASSNVIQASRTTRAGTDTQYF
D: .
J: TRBJ2-3
V: TRBV21-1
size: .

DNA: TGTGCCATCAGTGAGGGGACAGGGGATTATCAGCCCCAGCATTTT
CDR3: CAISEGTGDYQPQHF
D: TRBD1
J: TRBJ1-5
V: TRBV10-3
size: .

DNA: TGTGCCAGCAGCTACAGGGTTGATGAAAAACTGTTTTTT
CDR3: CASSYRVDEKLFF
D: .
J: TRBJ1-4
V: TRBV7-9
size: once

DNA: TGCGCCAGCAGCTCTACAGGGGCGGACTATGGCTACACCTTC
CDR3: CASSSTGADYGYTF
D: TRBD1
J: TRBJ1-2
V: TRBV5-1
size: .

DNA: TGTGCCAGCAGTTTAACAGGGCGGAATTCACCCCTCCACTTT
CDR3: CASSLTGRNSPLHF
D: .
J: TRBJ1-6
V: TRBV27
size: .

DNA: TGTGCCAGCAGTTACGGGCAGGGGGACAAAAACATTCAGTACTTC
CDR3: CASSYGQGDKNIQYF
D: TRBD1
J: TRBJ2-4
V: TRBV6-2/TRBV6-3
size: few